This T cell receptor beta chain was captured in a study of identical twins (dated by TCRdb to about 2016). With regard to the full study: TCR alpha and beta repertoires from monozygotic twins, unrelated adults of various ages and cord blood were deep-sequenced to test whether fetal clonotypes persist. To rule out contamination, replicate twin experiments were performed at different times with different library preparation protocols.

Libraries were built with 5' RACE. For sequencing, an Illumina HiSeq 2000 was employed. Template switching added a universal primer binding site, and the final cDNA carried a unique molecular identifier that allowed TCR cDNA molecules to be counted accurately. Specific primers in the conserved constant-segment region were used to synthesize first-strand cDNA for TCR alpha and beta chains. Each cDNA library was double barcoded, with a SMART-Mk sample barcode plus Illumina barcodes, to control for contamination. Two successive PCR steps introduced TruSeq adapter sequences along with Illumina sample barcodes. The TCR alpha and beta cDNA libraries were sequenced on the Illumina HiSeq platform using custom primers. On the authors' methods: Raw reads were processed with MiGEC to extract unique molecular identifiers, and MiXCR was used to determine CDR3 positions. Recombination models were inferred per individual with the repgenHMM and IGoR tools using an EM algorithm. The tcR package in R was used for shared clonotype analysis, with sharing normalized by the product of cloneset sizes. To study raw recombination without the effects of thymic and clonal selection, out-of-frame nonproductive sequences were analyzed. Clones were called with MiXCR by TCRdb after fastp trimmed the public reads at Q25, and only in-frame beta chains were retained. One record per CDR3 amino acid sequence lists the most common genes and DNA. TCRdb's processing, not the authors', yielded these V and J calls. Here the sample has approximately 260,000 distinct CDR3 sequences; roughly 8% occur a single time. 3% of the sample lies in the top ten.

Points the paper makes about the study in general: Invariant T cells such as MAIT and iNKT could partly confound zero-insertion analyses, though diverse VJ usage argued against this for most clonotypes. Conclusions relied on cross-sectional statistical analysis, since the same donors could not be followed over many years. Recombination models systematically underestimated out-of-frame TCR alpha sharing in monozygotic twins but agreed with sharing between unrelated individuals. Abundant cord blood beta clonotypes carried fewer insertions; young adult naive repertoires showed a weaker similar trend, while memory repertoires showed none. Out-of-frame TCR alpha sequences shared between twins showed an excess of low generation-probability sequences compared with coincidental sharing between unrelated individuals. Excess twin sharing in beta out-of-frame sequences was weaker because fewer shared sequences lowered the signal-to-noise ratio.

To note about this clonotype: What this receptor recognizes is not known. No base quality information exists; no much larger clone differs at one position.

Every donor in the study was a healthy Caucasian. Three pairs of female monozygotic twins, all aged roughly 18 to 29 years, made up the twin cohort. CD4+ and CD8+ T cell populations were isolated with positive isolation kits from Invitrogen. The CDR3 contains 11 residues, cysteine and phenylalanine counted. Here the CDR3 DNA is all that survives: 33 bases in frame from base 1. V is cut by 3 bases and J by 3 bases, and the space between the germline ends is 5 bases. Taken from the germline V gene (reference sequence), the CDR1 and CDR2 loops are DFQATT and SNEGSKA. Separately, the same data were catalogued under a study of yellow fever vaccine responses in identical twins. The second study reports: The authors reported that the T cell response to vaccination in identical twins appeared partly convergent and partly personalized. In the study, vaccine-responding T cell clones were precisely tracked in identical twins.

In this chain, TRBV20-1 is recombined with TRBJ2-5; the D gene is not confidently resolved. Sequenced input: CD8+ T cells sorted from blood. The receptor comes from a woman aged 18-29 years in good health. The nucleotides are TGCAGTGCTAGCCCAGAAGAGACCCAGTACTTC. It translates as CSASPEETQYF.